The next 23 T cell receptor beta chains were all read from a single sample in a study of Ad26.COV2.S vaccination and SARS-CoV-2 variants. The treatment is: about 20 received Ad26.COV2.S at low or high dose, single or two shots; several received placebo; per-sample allocation not given. Sampling occurred on day 63 after the first vaccine or placebo injection. Here immunoSEQ multiplex PCR was the method, and the copy in TCRdb shows in-frame clones only, minus some. The sample holds about 440,000 clones, around 91% seen once. This specimen consisted of peripheral blood, obtained in a trial of Ad26.COV2.S vaccine versus placebo. Receptor source: a person aged 18-60 years who received the Ad26.COV2.S COVID-19 vaccine or a placebo.

The chain combines TRBV15 with TRBJ2-3; D gene uncertain. V lost 3 bases to trimming and J lost 4 bases, with 8 bases between them. Germline assignment: CDR1 LNHNV and CDR2 YYDKDF (reference sequence). The CDR3 has 13 residues. CDR3 nucleotide sequence: TGTGCCACCAGCAGGTTGGTGGCAGATACGCAGTATTTT. Its protein is CATSRLVADTQYF.

This sequence joins TRBV5-1 and TRBJ2-5; 7 bases match TRBD1. There are 15 residues in the CDR3. The J segment lost 1 base and the V segment lost 4 bases, leaving 7 bases of the junction unmatched. Germline V CDR1 and CDR2: SGHRS, YFSETQ. CDR3 DNA sequence: TGCGCCAGCAGCCAAGGGGGCTTGGGCCAAGAGACCCAGTACTTC. Amino acids: CASSQGGLGQETQYF.

The V gene is TRBV5-6, the J gene TRBJ1-5; 8 nucleotides align to TRBD1. Germline V gene lookup returns CDR1 SGHDT and CDR2 YYEEEE. V was pared by 3 bases and J by 1 base, with 0 bases of the junction left unmatched. The CDR3 covers 14 residues. CDR3 loop: CASSWTGSNQPQHF. CDR3 bases: TGTGCCAGCAGCTGGACAGGGAGCAATCAGCCCCAGCATTTT.

The J gene is TRBJ1-4, the V gene TRBV10-3; TRBD1 might be the D (5 bases). Per the germline V gene, CDR1 is ENHRY and CDR2 is SYGVKD. CDR3 size: 12 residues. V dropped 6 bases and J dropped 10 bases, with 12 bases sitting between them. For the CDR3, the DNA is TGTGCCATCAGCGGGAATGGGGGAAAACTGTTTTTT. Its translation is CAISGNGGKLFF.

This clone was recorded only once. The V gene is TRBV11-2, the J gene TRBJ2-1; TRBD2 is a possible D gene (5 bases). This CDR3 is built from 12 residues. Germline CDR1 reads SGHAT; CDR2 reads FQNNGV. The V gene lost 8 bases and the J gene lost 0 bases, with 5 bases spanning the gap. This CDR3 reads CASRGSYNEQFF. DNA of the CDR3: TGTGCCAGCCGGGGCTCCTACAATGAGCAGTTCTTC.

The gene calls are TRBV18 and TRBJ2-2, with 7 bases identical to TRBD1. V shed 1 base, J shed 2 bases, and the junction held 4 bases outside the gene matches. CDR3 size: 16 residues. CDR1 is KGHSH and CDR2 is LQKENI in the germline V gene. The CDR3 here is CASSPLGTVNTGELFF. CDR3 in DNA: TGTGCCAGCTCACCACTGGGGACAGTCAACACCGGGGAGCTGTTTTTT. Complete variable domain (other parts from reference TRBV18 and TRBJ2-2): NAGVMQNPRHLVRRRGQEARLRCSPMKGHSHVYWYRQLPEEGLKFMVYLQKENIIDESGMPKERFSAEFPKEGPSILRIQQVVRGDSAAYFCASSPLGTVNTGELFFGEGSRLTVL.

In its sample, this clone was seen a few times. The CDR3: CASSWAGGPYEQYF. The CDR3 region has the DNA TGTGCCAGTAGTTGGGCGGGAGGGCCCTACGAGCAGTACTTC. This rearrangement joins TRBV19 to TRBJ2-7; 9 positions agree with TRBD2. CDR3 length equals 14 residues. J was trimmed by 2 bases and V by 5 bases; bases with no gene match: 4. Germline V gene data show CDR1 as LNHDA and CDR2 as SQIVND (reference sequence).

The chain is built from TRBV28 and TRBJ2-1; 11 bases map to TRBD2. V gave up 2 bases and J gave up 2 bases; unmatched junction bases: 5. The CDR3 totals 17 residues. Germline-derived CDR1 and CDR2 are MDHEN and SYDVKM. For the CDR3, the DNA is TGTGCCAGCAGTTTACCGGGACTAGCGGTGACCTACAATGAGCAGTTCTTC. It specifies CASSLPGLAVTYNEQFF. Filled out from reference TRBV28 and TRBJ2-1, the complete variable domain reads DVKVTQSSRYLVKRTGEKVFLECVQDMDHENMFWYRQDPGLGLRLIYFSYDVKMKEKGDIPEGYSVSREKKERFSLILESASTNQTSMYLCASSLPGLAVTYNEQFFGPGTRLTVL.

J is TRBJ2-3 and V is TRBV15; D ambiguous. CDR1 is LNHNV and CDR2 is YYDKDF in the germline V gene (reference sequence). The CDR3 consists of 13 residues. With 0 bases removed from V and 11 bases from J, the gap between germline ends came to 12 bases. CDR3 DNA: TGTGCCACCAGCAGAGATGGGTCCAGAGTGCAGTATTTT. Translated, it gives CATSRDGSRVQYF.

This chain links TRBV30 with TRBJ2-7; D gene uncertain. The V end was cut by 2 bases, the J end by 2 bases, with 10 bases between. CDR1 and CDR2 (germline): GTSNPN, SVGIG (reference sequence). This CDR3 spans 13 amino acids. DNA for the CDR3: TGTGCCTGGAGTAGGACCACAGCCTACGAGCAGTACTTC. It is translated as CAWSRTTAYEQYF.

The chain couples TRBV7-2 to TRBJ2-7; TRBD2 is a possible D gene (6 bases). Germline CDR1 reads SGHTA; CDR2 reads FQGNSA. Trimming removed 2 bases from V and 2 bases from J, with 13 bases in between. This CDR3 is 15 amino acids long. CDR3 DNA: TGTGCCAGCAGCTTACCGGGACTCATAGCCTACGAGCAGTACTTC. Translating gives CASSLPGLIAYEQYF.

CDR3 loop: CASRGRQGSDTQYF. The CDR3 bases are TGTGCCAGCAGGGGAAGACAGGGGTCAGATACGCAGTATTTT. The chain couples TRBV6-6 to TRBJ2-3; 8 positions agree with TRBD1. V dropped 6 bases and J dropped 4; count of bases not matched to a gene: 6. The CDR3 contains 14 residues. The germline gives CDR1 MNHNY, CDR2 SVGAGI (reference sequence).

The V call is TRBV18, the J call TRBJ2-1, with D hard to call. V lost 3 bases and J 7 bases, leaving 7 bases between the germline ends. Germline V gene lookup returns CDR1 KGHSH and CDR2 LQKENI. The length of the CDR3 is 12 residues. The CDR3 spells CASSPGPNEQFF. CDR3 in DNA: TGTGCCAGCTCACCGGGCCCAAATGAGCAGTTCTTC.

This rearrangement joins TRBV29-1 to TRBJ2-2; TRBD1 is a possible D gene (6 bases). Germline V gene sequence: CDR1 SQVTM, CDR2 ANQGSEA. The CDR3 length is 14 residues. Trimming removed 4 bases at V and 4 bases at J, with 13 bases between. The CDR3 nucleotides read TGCAGCGTTGCAGGGGCGCTTACCACCGGGGAGCTGTTTTTT. Its translation is CSVAGALTTGELFF.

The chain combines TRBV19 with TRBJ2-5; 10 nucleotides align to TRBD2. Germline-derived CDR1 and CDR2 are LNHDA and SQIVND (reference sequence). V lost 5 bases to trimming and J lost 2 bases; unmatched junction nucleotides: 8. The CDR3 loop spans 16 amino acids. The CDR3 nucleotides read TGTGCCAGTAGTTCCCGGACTAGCGGACGACAAGAGACCCAGTACTTC. The encoded protein is CASSSRTSGRQETQYF.

The CDR3 sequence: CASSQFVGAVDQPQHF. Here the CDR3 DNA reads TGTGCCAGCAGCCAGTTTGTGGGGGCCGTAGATCAGCCCCAGCATTTT. The chain employs TRBV5-8 and TRBJ1-5; possible D gene TRBD1, 6 bases. Germline V CDR1 and CDR2: SGHTS, YDEGEE. This CDR3 contains 16 residues. Trimming removed 4 bases at V and 5 bases at J, with 19 bases between.

This rearrangement joins TRBV7-9 to TRBJ1-6; 7 bases are a match to TRBD1. The CDR3 spans 14 residues. Germline CDR1 and CDR2: SEHNR and FQNEAQ (reference sequence). The trim removed 3 bases at V and 6 bases at J, leaving 2 bases unmatched. The CDR3 nucleotides read TGTGCCAGCAGCTTTGCAGGGGGTAATTCACCCCTCCACTTT. This encodes CASSFAGGNSPLHF.

The rearrangement links TRBV27 to TRBJ1-5; TRBD1 is a possible D gene (5 bases). Germline CDR1 MNHEY, CDR2 SMNVEV (reference sequence). This CDR3 has 13 residues. V lost 6 bases and J lost 4, with 10 bases in between. The CDR3 bases are TGTGCCAGCAGCCAGGGTGTGAATCAGCCCCAGCATTTT. Translating it yields CASSQGVNQPQHF.

This sequence joins TRBV4-1 and TRBJ2-2, with D hard to call. V was shortened by 3 bases and J by 9 bases, with 11 bases between the two germline ends. From germline, CDR1 is MGHRA and CDR2 YSYEKL. The CDR3 runs to 13 residues. The CDR3 here is CASSHLPRRELFF. CDR3 nucleotide sequence: TGCGCCAGCAGCCACCTCCCCCGCAGGGAGCTGTTTTTT.

V gene TRBV9 combines with J gene TRBJ2-7, with D perhaps TRBD2 (6 bases). Trimming cost V 7 bases and J 1 base, with 12 bases left between them. The CDR3 runs 13 residues. The germline V gene has CDR1 SGDLS and CDR2 YYNGEE. CDR3 bases: TGTGCCAGCTCGGGCGGGGAATCCTACGAGCAGTACTTC. Translated: CASSGGESYEQYF.

The genes are TRBV5-1 and TRBJ1-4, with D unclear. Germline V lookup: CDR1 SGHRS, CDR2 YFSETQ. The V end was cut by 5 bases, the J end by 4 bases, with 12 bases between. The CDR3 loop spans 14 amino acids. The CDR3 nucleotides read TGCGCCAGCAGTCAGGACGGATTTAATGAAAAACTGTTTTTT. It yields the protein CASSQDGFNEKLFF. Looking up the rest from reference TRBV5-1 and TRBJ1-4 gives the full variable domain: KAGVTQTPRYLIKTRGQQVTLSCSPISGHRSVSWYQQTPGQGLQFLFEYFSETQRNKGNFPGRFSGRQFSNSRSEMNVSTLELGDSALYLCASSQDGFNEKLFFGSGTQLSVL.

The rearrangement joins TRBV3-1 (or the pseudogene TRBV3-2) to TRBJ1-3; D call uncertain. The CDR3 is made up of 13 amino acids. Germline assignment: CDR1 LGHDT and CDR2 YNNKEL (reference sequence). The V end lost 0 bases, the J end lost 4 bases, and 4 bases lay between the germline ends. The CDR3 region has the DNA TGTGCCAGCAGCCAAGATGGCGGAAACACCATATATTTT. Residues: CASSQDGGNTIYF.

This clone has just a few counts. V is TRBV21-1 and J is TRBJ1-6; the table's D call of TRBD1 was not tested on the DNA. TRBV21-1 is assigned pseudogene status. There are 15 residues in the CDR3. This chain's CDR3 is CASSKARAPQSPLHF. The CDR3 nucleotides are TGTGCCAGCAGCAAAGCCAGGGCACCCCAATCACCCCTCCACTTT.